This is a list of T cell receptor beta chains from one sample in a study of shared clonotypes between healthy human individuals. Sequenced by immunoSEQ multiplex PCR; TCRdb stores in-frame clones only, minus some. The sample lists around 2,000,000 clones, just under 95% occurring once. Sequences were obtained from naive CD8+ T cells sorted from blood. The receptors originated from a man younger than 35 in good health. Each CDR3 is given with its conserved first and last residue. Fields, in order: V gene, D gene, J gene, CDR3 protein, CDR3 DNA. A D gene is named only where the DNA matches it firmly.

V: TRBV18
D: TRBD1
J: TRBJ2-3
CDR3: CASSPDRGGADTQYF
DNA: TGTGCCAGCTCACCGGACAGGGGAGGGGCAGATACGCAGTATTTT

V: TRBV11-3
D: -
J: TRBJ2-1
CDR3: CASSLGPLYNEQFF
DNA: TGTGCCAGCAGCTTAGGGCCCCTGTACAATGAGCAGTTCTTC

V: TRBV11-2
D: -
J: TRBJ2-7
CDR3: CASSSESSYEQYF
DNA: TGTGCCAGCAGCTCAGAGAGCTCCTACGAGCAGTACTTC

V: TRBV11-2
D: -
J: TRBJ2-7
CDR3: CASSLEIRSSYEQYF
DNA: TGTGCCAGCAGCTTAGAGATTCGGAGCTCCTACGAGCAGTACTTC

V: TRBV28
D: TRBD2
J: TRBJ2-7
CDR3: CATDPWGGGSYEQYF
DNA: TGTGCCACCGACCCGTGGGGGGGAGGGAGCTACGAGCAGTACTTC

V: TRBV11-2
D: -
J: TRBJ2-7
CDR3: CASSLALDIREQYF
DNA: TGTGCCAGCAGCTTAGCACTAGATATTCGCGAGCAGTACTTC

V: TRBV4-3
D: -
J: TRBJ2-7
CDR3: CASSQDLQFGIMGYEQYF
DNA: TGCGCCAGCAGCCAAGATCTCCAGTTTGGGATAATGGGCTACGAGCAGTACTTC

V: TRBV9
D: TRBD1
J: TRBJ1-1
CDR3: CASSAWTGLNTEAFF
DNA: TGTGCCAGCAGCGCTTGGACAGGGTTGAACACTGAAGCTTTCTTT

V: TRBV13
D: -
J: TRBJ2-5
CDR3: CASSLGPGETQYF
DNA: TGTGCCAGCAGCTTAGGTCCAGGGGAGACCCAGTACTTC

V: TRBV6-5
D: -
J: TRBJ1-5
CDR3: CASSPDVYSNQPQHF
DNA: TGTGCCAGCAGCCCGGACGTCTATAGCAATCAGCCCCAGCATTTT

V: TRBV6-1
D: -
J: TRBJ2-7
CDR3: CASSEEVRVSYEQYF
DNA: TGTGCCAGCAGTGAAGAGGTCAGAGTCTCCTACGAGCAGTACTTC